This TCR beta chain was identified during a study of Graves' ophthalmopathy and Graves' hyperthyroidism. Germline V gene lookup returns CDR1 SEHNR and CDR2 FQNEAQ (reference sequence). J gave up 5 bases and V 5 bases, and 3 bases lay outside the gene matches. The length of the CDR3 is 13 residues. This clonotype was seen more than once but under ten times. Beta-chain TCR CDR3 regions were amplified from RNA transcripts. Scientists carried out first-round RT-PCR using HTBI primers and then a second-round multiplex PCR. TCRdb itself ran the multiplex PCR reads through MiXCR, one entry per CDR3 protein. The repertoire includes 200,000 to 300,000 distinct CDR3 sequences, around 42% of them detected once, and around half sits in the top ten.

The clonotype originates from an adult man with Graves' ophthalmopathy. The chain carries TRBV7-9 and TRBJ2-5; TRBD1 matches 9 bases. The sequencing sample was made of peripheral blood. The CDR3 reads CASSHDRGETQYF. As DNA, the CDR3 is TGTGCCAGCAGCCATGACAGGGGGGAGACCCAGTACTTC.